This T cell receptor beta chain was captured in a study of control samples from healthy donors and cancer patients. CDR1 is SQVTM, CDR2 ANQGSEA, per germline. J lost 4 bases, V lost 5 bases, and 16 bases had no gene match. This CDR3 has 16 residues. Libraries were prepared by immunoSEQ multiplex PCR; TCRdb keeps only in-frame clonotypes and omits some of them. The sample's table shows fewer than 250,000 clones. The gene calls are TRBV29-1 and TRBJ1-2; 7 positions agree with TRBD1. Specimen: blood. This sequence originates from a woman aged 25 to 45 in good health. The CDR3 DNA sequence: TGCAGCGTTACCCCCCTAGGACAGGCCGGCGGCTATGGCTACACCTTC. It codes for CSVTPLGQAGGYGYTF.